What follows is one T cell receptor beta chain and its context. The data originate from a study of blood T cell repertoires in COVID-19. Trimming took 0 bases from V and 7 from J, leaving 13 bases between them. This CDR3 contains 14 residues. Looked up from germline, CDR1 is MNHEY and CDR2 is SMNVEV (reference sequence). The authors' processing: Counts of nucleated cells, estimated from reference gene primer amplification, were obtained. Some clones are missing from TCRdb's copy, which holds only in-frame ones; the method was immunoSEQ multiplex PCR. V and J calls and clone size are copied from that table; D and trimming were computed from the DNA. The repertoire includes 180,000 or so clones, roughly 87% of them detected once, and about 10% sits in the top ten.

The chain combines TRBV27 with TRBJ2-7, with no clear D. The receptor's source is a man aged 50 or older who had recovered from COVID-19. The source material was PBMCs or T cells enriched from blood (not recorded which). CDR3 region: CASSLSSTLREQYF. The CDR3 nucleotides read TGTGCCAGCAGTTTATCGAGCACCCTTAGAGAGCAGTACTTC.